This paragraph covers one TCR beta chain sequence. Its binding antigen is unknown. One base away there is no much larger clone; base qualities are not given. The CDR3 regions of human TCRbeta chains were analyzed by immunosequencing. Turning to the authors' computational methods: Repertoire TCRs were matched against a reference library of SARS-CoV-2-specific TCRs generated with the MIRA antigen-specificity platform. Breadth was defined as the fraction of unique TCRs that were SARS-CoV-2-associated. Depth was defined as the fraction of total T cells that were SARS-CoV-2-associated. Using the MIRA data, each spike-specific TCR was mapped to the spike region that the TCR reacts to and placed in a CD4 or CD8 class. Log10-transformed breadth and depth values were compared by one-way ANOVA with Sidak's multiple comparisons tests. Here the immuneACCESS table is served through TCRdb, limited to in-frame sequences with V and J called. Missing clones are a known gap in these copies; in checked studies unresolved V genes cover under half, and the rest lacks a known reason. D and trimming come from the DNA, and the V and J calls and clone size come from that table. The sample table contains around 100,000 clones; only one count was recorded for more than 75% of them. More than 15% of the sample is in the top ten clones.

Including cysteine and phenylalanine, the CDR3 has 13 amino acids. Only the CDR3 part of the read is kept: 39 bases, read in frame from the first base. At the junction V is shortened by 11 bases and J by 6 bases, with 20 bases in between. As encoded in the germline V gene (reference sequence), CDR1 is MNHNY while CDR2 is SVGAGI. The data belong to a study of T cell responses to AZD1222 COVID-19 vaccine (dated by TCRdb to about 2021). Background on the whole study: AZD1222 recipients given second doses at about 4 weeks or at about 12 weeks were pooled, since spike-specific TCR depth and breadth were not found to differ between the two schedules. A total of about 230 trial participants underwent TCR sequencing, of whom 200 to 220 received two doses of AZD1222 and about 25 received two doses of the MenACWY control vaccine. Trial participants were enrolled by age into subgroups of 18-55, 56-69 and 70-plus years, and around 150, 28 and 57 TCR-sequenced participants, respectively, were included in these subgroups. Overall study results and their limits: A significant rise in spike-specific TCR breadth and depth was observed after two AZD1222 doses relative to day 0 and relative to MenACWY recipients. Conclusions about previously exposed vaccinees are limited because only a handful of AZD1222 recipients were SARS-CoV-2 seropositive at baseline. Nearly half of unique spike-specific TCRs reportedly recognized epitopes outside regions mutated in the B.1.351 and B.1.1.7 variants. The vaccine-associated CD4 TCRs covered the entire spike protein, and the dominant responses fell in regions 160-218 and 743-854. The 56-69-year group was small, and its depth increase did not reach significance, likely because of low power. Because no day 14 peak-response samples were available, the repertoires could be characterized only after the peak T cell response. Participants were mostly white British and included more females than males, and it was suggested by the authors that clonal diversity may have been underestimated.

The label giving this sample's time point can be read as: baseline before first vaccination. Samples from vaccinated people were obtained from the UK trials COV001 and COV002, which included a single-blind randomized controlled phase 2/3 trial of AZD1222 (ChAdOx1 nCoV-19) in healthy adults. For TCRbeta chain sequencing, PBMC samples were collected from trial participants at day 0 and at day 28 after the second dose. Rearrangement joined TRBV6-6 to TRBJ2-7; there is no confident call for the D gene. The TCR comes from an adult in good health. Sequences were derived from peripheral blood, sampled on day 0 of AZD1222 vaccination. The CDR3 reads as follows: CAASVGVSTEQYF. The DNA is TGTGCCGCTTCGGTCGGAGTGAGTACCGAGCAGTACTTC.